This entry lists 13 T cell receptor beta chains sequenced from one sample in a study of yellow fever vaccine responses in identical twins. Each CDR3 protein is one row after TCRdb ran MiXCR on the RT-PCR reads. The sample shows 2,000 or so distinct CDR3 sequences, about a third of them seen only once. Here the sequenced sample was T cells from blood (PBMCs), unsorted or a sorted subset (not recorded which), taken before or after yellow fever vaccination (not recorded which). These receptors came from a woman between 18 and 29 years old who received the yellow fever vaccine.

In this sample, this clonotype turned up a few times. The CDR3 nucleotides read TGTGCCAGCAGCTTAGAGACAGGGGGGAACACTGAAGCTTTCTTT. Protein product: CASSLETGGNTEAFF. The chain is built from TRBV7-6 and TRBJ1-1; TRBD1 aligns across 9 bases. V was clipped by 1 base and J by 1 base; unmatched bases: 1. Germline CDR1 and CDR2: SGHVS and FNYEAQ. The CDR3 is 15 residues long.

The rearrangement joins TRBV11-3 to TRBJ2-5; no definite D call. V gave up 1 base and J gave up 2 bases, with 5 bases separating them. CDR3 length: 13 amino acids. Germline-derived CDR1 and CDR2 are SGHNT and YENEEA. The CDR3 DNA follows: TGTGCCAGCAGCTTAGCATTTCAAGAGACCCAGTACTTC. Translation: CASSLAFQETQYF.

This chain joins TRBV11-1 and TRBJ2-1, with 8 positions matching TRBD2. The J segment lost 4 bases and the V segment lost 8 bases, leaving 10 bases of the junction unmatched. Germline CDR1 reads SGHAT; CDR2 reads FQDESV (reference sequence). The CDR3 consists of 15 residues. The CDR3 nucleotides are TGTGCCAGCCGTCTGGCGGGAGGAAATTACAATGAGCAGTTCTTC. Amino acids: CASRLAGGNYNEQFF.

The chain links TRBV11-3 to TRBJ1-5, with D hard to call. The CDR3 consists of 13 residues. Germline-derived CDR1 and CDR2 are SGHNT and YENEEA. V lost 3 bases and J 1 base, leaving 4 bases between the germline ends. This chain's CDR3 is CASSFRSNQPQHF. The CDR3 DNA is TGTGCCAGCAGCTTCAGGAGCAATCAGCCCCAGCATTTT.

Judged by abundance, this clonotype is large. V and J are TRBV7-6 and TRBJ1-6; the D gene is possibly TRBD1 (5 bases). In germline, CDR1 is SGHVS, CDR2 FNYEAQ. Trimming stripped 2 bases from V and 10 bases from J, with 12 bases between. The CDR3 sequence is 14 residues long. The CDR3 protein is CASSLSGTGSPLHF. The CDR3 DNA is TGTGCCAGCAGCTTATCGGGGACGGGGTCACCCCTCCACTTT.

This clonotype came up a few times. The chain joins TRBV6-2 or TRBV6-3 to TRBJ2-2; no definite D call. The CDR3 length is 14 residues. CDR1 and CDR2 (germline): MNHEY, SVGEGT. V gave up 2 bases and J gave up 0 bases, with 4 bases separating them. CDR3 sequence reads: CASSYRANTGELFF. In nucleotides, the CDR3 is TGTGCCAGCAGTTACAGGGCGAACACCGGGGAGCTGTTTTTT.

The chain combines TRBV20-1 with TRBJ1-2; the D is unclear. The V gene's germline CDR1 is DFQATT and CDR2 SNEGSKA (reference sequence). Trimming removed 5 bases from V and 4 bases from J, with 20 bases in between. This CDR3 comprises 15 residues. The CDR3 spells CSAWDSALGSYGYTF. As DNA, the CDR3 is TGCAGTGCTTGGGATTCTGCTCTTGGGAGCTATGGCTACACCTTC.

V and J are TRBV11-1 and TRBJ2-1; TRBD2 aligns across 9 bases. The germline CDR1 and CDR2 sequences are SGHAT and FQDESV (reference sequence). Germline trimming cut 5 bases from V and 6 bases from J; bases unmatched to any gene: 14. This CDR3 has 17 residues. In nucleotides, the CDR3 is TGTGCCAGCAGCCCCGGGGCTAGCGGGGCCGACCGCAATGAGCAGTTCTTC. Residues: CASSPGASGADRNEQFF. The entire variable domain, with the rest obtained from reference TRBV11-1 and TRBJ2-1, is as follows: EAEVAQSPRYKITEKSQAVAFWCDPISGHATLYWYRQILGQGPELLVQFQDESVVDDSQLPKDRFSAERLKGVDSTLKIQPAELGDSAMYLCASSPGASGADRNEQFFGPGTRLTVL.

This clonotype was recorded a few times. The CDR3 region has the DNA TGCAGTGCTACGGGACAGGGCAATTCACCCCTCCACTTT. It is translated as CSATGQGNSPLHF. The chain carries TRBV20-1 and TRBJ1-6, with 9 bases lining up with TRBD1. The CDR3 length is 13 residues. Trimming at V came to 4 bases and at J to 7 bases, leaving 2 bases not matched to a gene. The germline CDR1 and CDR2 sequences are DFQATT and SNEGSKA (reference sequence).

V usage is TRBV29-1 and J usage is TRBJ2-5; D unresolved. Between the trimmed V and J ends, which lost 8 bases and 9 bases, there was a span of 7 bases. Germline V lookup: CDR1 SQVTM, CDR2 ANQGSEA. The length of the CDR3 is 8 residues. This chain's CDR3 is CSLKPQYF. The CDR3 nucleotides are TGCAGCCTTAAACCCCAGTACTTC.

The gene calls are TRBV20-1 and TRBJ1-5, with a tentative D call TRBD1 (6 bases). CDR1 is DFQATT, CDR2 SNEGSKA, per germline (reference sequence). Trimming cost V 6 bases and J 4 bases, with 22 bases left between them. This CDR3 has 16 amino acids. CDR3 amino acids: CSAIDPGHPGNQPQHF. The CDR3 nucleotides are TGCAGTGCGATTGACCCGGGACACCCGGGGAATCAGCCCCAGCATTTT.

The J gene is TRBJ2-5, the V gene TRBV4-1; D not resolved. This CDR3 spans 16 amino acids. Trimming shortened V by 1 base and J by 0 bases, and 12 bases separated the two germline ends. CDR1 and CDR2 (germline): MGHRA, YSYEKL. The CDR3 reads CASSQVLGQDQETQYF. The CDR3 DNA reads as TGCGCCAGCAGCCAAGTTCTAGGGCAGGACCAAGAGACCCAGTACTTC.

This clonotype was detected only a few times. The chain couples TRBV7-9 to TRBJ1-5; 7 nucleotides agree with TRBD1. CDR3 length equals 13 residues. CDR1 is SEHNR and CDR2 is FQNEAQ in the germline V gene (reference sequence). The V and J ends lost 1 base and 6 bases, in that order; junction bases with no gene match: 0. This chain's CDR3 is CASSLGTGQPQHF. DNA for the CDR3: TGTGCCAGCAGCTTAGGGACAGGTCAGCCCCAGCATTTT.